This T cell receptor (beta chain) was found in a study of early T cells in non-severe SARS-CoV-2 infection. Study-wide background: Sequencing used unsorted whole-blood bulk RNA, so chains lack pairing. Study-level points and caveats: Reliance on VDJdb matching favored anti-spike CD8 responses; private and CD4 specificities were missed.

Unique molecular identifiers (one per individual cDNA molecule) were attached. In TCRdb, the 5' RACE reads were re-called with MiXCR into one record per CDR3 protein. In the table there are tens of thousands of distinct CDR3 sequences, about 6% of which are singletons. This clonotype occurred many times. The antigen is not known. The sequence was obtained from an adult who was a healthcare worker with PCR-confirmed SARS-CoV-2 infection or an uninfected control (not recorded which). The sequences come from whole blood, collected at baseline.

The CDR3 loop reads CASSYIYSNQPQHF. The CDR3 bases are TGTGCCAGCAGTTACATCTATAGCAATCAGCCCCAGCATTTT. The chain joins TRBV6-6 to TRBJ1-5; D remains ambiguous. The CDR3 totals 14 residues. Germline V gene data show CDR1 as MNHNY and CDR2 as SVGAGI (reference sequence). V lost 2 bases and J 0 bases, leaving 5 bases between the germline ends.